Sequencing of this TCR beta chain was carried out in a study of T-cell memory formation after mild COVID-19. The table lists this clonotype with many counts. In TCRdb, the 5' RACE reads were re-called with MiXCR into one record per CDR3 protein. Seen here are around 310,000 distinct CDR3 sequences, approximately 22% observed once, and the top ten hold 21%. The CDR3 covers 16 residues. J was trimmed by 7 bases and V by 0 bases; bases with no gene match: 8. Germline-derived CDR1 and CDR2 are SGHRS and YFSETQ. The material sequenced was PBMCs or a T cell subset sorted from them (not recorded which). V and J are TRBV5-1 and TRBJ2-1; TRBD1 matches at 9 bases. The receptor was derived from a man aged 18 to 30 who had mild COVID-19 (a few samples of this study predate the infection). Cell type and time point are not known. CDR3 nucleotide sequence: TGCGCCAGCAGCTTGGATTTACCGGGACAGGGAAATGAGCAGTTCTTC. Protein product: CASSLDLPGQGNEQFF.